The next 32 T cell receptor beta chains were all read from a single sample in a study of cytomegalovirus exposure and HLA in healthy donors. A multiplex PCR was run with 60 Vbeta primers and 13 Jbeta primers. The method was immunoSEQ multiplex PCR; TCRdb's version includes in-frame clones alone and lacks a portion of them. This table has about 130,000 clones, roughly three quarters appearing once. The specimen was PBMCs. These receptor sequences come from a man aged 40-55 years in good health and CMV-seronegative.

V usage is TRBV18 and J usage is TRBJ1-3, with TRBD1 identical over 10 bases. Germline V lookup: CDR1 KGHSH, CDR2 LQKENI. This CDR3 has 16 amino acids. The junction had 4 bases not matched to a gene; V was cut back by 2 bases and J by 3 bases. This chain's CDR3 is CASSPDDRGLGNTIYF. The DNA for the CDR3 is TGTGCCAGCTCACCAGACGACAGGGGGCTTGGAAACACCATATATTTT.

The V and J genes are TRBV7-6 and TRBJ2-7, with a weak D call TRBD1 (6 bases). Germline CDR1 is SGHVS and CDR2 is FNYEAQ. The length of the CDR3 is 14 residues. V lost 5 bases to trimming and J lost 7 bases, with 18 bases between them. The CDR3 loop is CASSARQDPGEQYF. In nucleotides, the CDR3 is TGTGCCAGCAGCGCCCGACAGGACCCGGGGGAGCAGTACTTC. The full variable domain, rest sourced from reference TRBV7-6 and TRBJ2-7, is GAGVSQSPRYKVTKRGQDVALRCDPISGHVSLYWYRQALGQGPEFLTYFNYEAQQDKSGLPNDRFSAERPEGSISTLTIQRTEQRDSAMYRCASSARQDPGEQYFGPGTRLTVT.

This clone was counted a single time. The genes are TRBV27 and TRBJ2-3, with D perhaps matching TRBD1 (5 bases). Germline assignment: CDR1 MNHEY and CDR2 SMNVEV (reference sequence). The CDR3 sequence is 13 residues long. V was shortened by 5 bases and J by 2 bases, with 8 bases between the two germline ends. Here the CDR3 reads CASSLGDTDTQYF. CDR3 in DNA: TGTGCCAGCAGTCTAGGGGACACAGATACGCAGTATTTT.

J is TRBJ2-7 and V is TRBV9, with 10 bases aligning to TRBD1. Per the germline V gene, CDR1 is SGDLS and CDR2 is YYNGEE. Trimming took 0 bases from V and 3 from J; bases not matched to a gene: 12. The CDR3 is made up of 18 amino acids. The DNA for the CDR3 is TGTGCCAGCAGCGTAGCCCCGCCGGGACAGGGGTTAGACTACGAGCAGTACTTC. It is translated as CASSVAPPGQGLDYEQYF.

The chain joins TRBV6-6 to TRBJ2-1; 9 nucleotides agree with TRBD2. J lost 6 bases, V lost 0 bases, and 3 bases had no gene match. Germline CDR1 is MNHNY and CDR2 is SVGAGI (reference sequence). The length of the CDR3 is 15 residues. As DNA, the CDR3 is TGTGCCAGCAGTTACTCCGGCGGGAGGGGCAATGAGCAGTTCTTC. This sequence encodes CASSYSGGRGNEQFF.

V is TRBV27 and J is TRBJ2-7; D is unresolved. Germline CDR1 is MNHEY and CDR2 is SMNVEV (reference sequence). Trimming removed 2 bases from V and 4 bases from J, with 9 bases in between. The CDR3 contains 13 residues. The CDR3 coding sequence is TGTGCCAGCAGTTTAAATGACAAGTACGAGCAGTACTTC. It translates to CASSLNDKYEQYF.

The rearrangement joins TRBV5-6 to TRBJ2-5; D might be TRBD1 (6 bases). The germline gives CDR1 SGHDT, CDR2 YYEEEE. V was pared by 5 bases and J by 4 bases, with 12 bases between. The CDR3 loop spans 13 amino acids. CDR3 in DNA: TGTGCCAGCAGTCCCGACAGGCGAGAGACCCAGTACTTC. It is translated as CASSPDRRETQYF.

The rearrangement joins TRBV11-3 to TRBJ2-2; TRBD1 matches at 7 bases. Losses at the gene ends were 5 bases for V and 1 base for J; bases not matched to a gene: 7. CDR3 length: 16 residues. Looked up from germline, CDR1 is SGHNT and CDR2 is YENEEA. CDR3 region: CASSARTGQNTGELFF. DNA of the CDR3: TGTGCCAGCAGCGCTAGGACAGGTCAGAACACCGGGGAGCTGTTTTTT.

The V gene is TRBV29-1, the J gene TRBJ2-7; maybe TRBD2 (5 bases). The germline V gene encodes CDR1 SQVTM and CDR2 ANQGSEA. The CDR3 runs 17 residues. Trimming stripped 4 bases from V and 0 bases from J, with 22 bases between. DNA of the CDR3: TGCAGCGTTGGGCCTGAGGGTCGGGCAGGACCCTCCTACGAGCAGTACTTC. It translates to CSVGPEGRAGPSYEQYF.

The rearrangement links TRBV2 to TRBJ2-7; D is unresolved. Germline V lookup: CDR1 SNHLY, CDR2 FYNNEI. V was trimmed by 4 bases and J by 7 bases, leaving 8 bases between them. The CDR3 is made up of 11 amino acids. The CDR3 region has the DNA TGTGCCAGCAGTGCCGCTAAAGAGCAGTACTTC. Its translation: CASSAAKEQYF.

This chain links TRBV6-6 with TRBJ2-7; TRBD2 matches 9 bases. The germline V gene encodes CDR1 MNHNY and CDR2 SVGAGI (reference sequence). The CDR3 is 14 residues long. The trim removed 4 bases at V and 5 bases at J, leaving 6 bases unmatched. DNA of the CDR3: TGTGCCAGCAGTTTAGCGGGGGAGGGTGACGAGCAGTACTTC. Translation gives CASSLAGEGDEQYF.

The chain uses TRBV27 and TRBJ1-6; D gene unclear. The V end lost 3 bases, the J end lost 0 bases, and 12 bases lay between the germline ends. CDR1 and CDR2 from the germline V gene are MNHEY and SMNVEV (reference sequence). The CDR3 contains 17 residues. For the CDR3, the DNA is TGTGCCAGCAGTTTGTATCGCCCGGGCTCCTATAATTCACCCCTCCACTTT. Translation: CASSLYRPGSYNSPLHF.

The rearrangement uses TRBV9 and TRBJ2-3; 7 bases align to TRBD2. Germline CDR1 and CDR2: SGDLS and YYNGEE. CDR3 length equals 15 residues. J gave up 4 bases and V 0 bases, and 5 bases lay outside the gene matches. CDR3 in amino acids: CASSVGGLHADTQYF. The CDR3 DNA reads as TGTGCCAGCAGCGTAGGGGGACTACACGCAGATACGCAGTATTTT. Variable domain in full (rest from reference TRBV9 and TRBJ2-3): DSGVTQTPKHLITATGQRVTLRCSPRSGDLSVYWYQQSLDQGLQFLIQYYNGEERAKGNILERFSAQQFPDLHSELNLSSLELGDSALYFCASSVGGLHADTQYFGPGTRLTVL.

This clone was seen just once. The CDR3 coding sequence is TGTGCCAGCAGCCAGAGACAGGGCGATGAGCAGTTCTTC. Residues: CASSQRQGDEQFF. The chain is built from TRBV9 and TRBJ2-1; TRBD1 agrees at 7 bases. The CDR3 length is 13 residues. Germline values: CDR1 SGDLS, CDR2 YYNGEE. The J segment lost 8 bases and the V segment lost 4 bases, leaving 6 bases of the junction unmatched.

The chain employs TRBV10-3 and TRBJ2-7, with 10 bases fitting TRBD1. CDR3 size: 13 residues. The V segment lost 7 bases and the J segment 5 bases; nucleotides outside the gene matches: 5. In germline, CDR1 is ENHRY, CDR2 SYGVKD. CDR3: CAIMRDRGHEQYF. The CDR3 nucleotides are TGTGCCATCATGAGGGACAGGGGCCACGAGCAGTACTTC.

The J gene is TRBJ1-2, the V gene TRBV30; D gene ambiguous. The CDR3 length is 15 residues. V gave up 0 bases and J gave up 2 bases, with 13 bases separating them. Germline V lookup: CDR1 GTSNPN, CDR2 SVGIG (reference sequence). This CDR3 reads CAWSVSGSGNYGYTF. The DNA of the CDR3 is TGTGCCTGGAGTGTCTCGGGTTCTGGAAACTATGGCTACACCTTC.

CDR3 nucleotides: TGTGCCAGTCGGTTGTCTGGGGCCAACGTCCTGACTTTC. It yields the protein CASRLSGANVLTF. V usage is TRBV19 and J usage is TRBJ2-6, with unresolved D. This CDR3 comprises 13 residues. Between the trimmed V and J ends, which lost 8 bases and 1 base, there was a span of 6 bases. The germline gives CDR1 LNHDA, CDR2 SQIVND (reference sequence).

The rearrangement joins TRBV4-3 to TRBJ1-1; no reliable D call. V was shortened by 0 bases and J by 6 bases, with 11 bases between the two germline ends. Per germline, CDR1 LGHNA and CDR2 YSLEER. The CDR3 has 14 residues. CDR3: CASSQDSGRAEAFF. The CDR3 DNA sequence: TGCGCCAGCAGCCAAGATTCTGGGCGGGCTGAAGCTTTCTTT.

The CDR3 DNA is TGTGCCAGCAGCGCACACAGGGGGAACACTGAAGCTTTCTTT. Protein sequence: CASSAHRGNTEAFF. The V call is TRBV7-2, the J call TRBJ1-1, with 7 bases that match TRBD1. Trimming removed 5 bases from V and 1 base from J; junction bases left unmatched: 4. The CDR3 sequence is 14 residues long. Per the germline V gene, CDR1 is SGHTA and CDR2 is FQGNSA.

This rearrangement joins TRBV7-8 to TRBJ2-5; maybe TRBD2 (5 bases). Germline lookup yields CDR1 SGHVS and CDR2 FQNEAQ. The CDR3 has 15 amino acids. V was trimmed by 5 bases and J by 2 bases, leaving 15 bases between them. CDR3 sequence: CASSGAGTRQETQYF. The CDR3 nucleotides read TGTGCCAGCAGCGGCGCGGGTACCCGACAAGAGACCCAGTACTTC. Full variable domain (remainder filled in from reference TRBV7-8 and TRBJ2-5): GAGVSQSPRYKVAKRGQDVALRCDPISGHVSLFWYQQALGQGPEFLTYFQNEAQLDKSGLPSDRFFAERPEGSVSTLKIQRTQQEDSAVYLCASSGAGTRQETQYFGPGTRLLVL.

The V call is TRBV30, the J call TRBJ2-7; possibly TRBD1 for D (6 bases). Germline CDR1 reads GTSNPN; CDR2 reads SVGIG (reference sequence). V shed 3 bases and J shed 0 bases, with 12 bases lying between them. The CDR3 runs to 14 residues. CDR3 amino acids: CAWSRDTTSYEQYF. The CDR3, as DNA: TGTGCCTGGAGCCGGGACACGACCTCCTACGAGCAGTACTTC.

The V call is TRBV6-5, the J call TRBJ1-1; no definite D call. Germline CDR1 reads MNHEY; CDR2 reads SVGAGI. This CDR3 is 15 amino acids long. V was clipped by 0 bases and J by 0 bases, with 8 bases between them. CDR3 sequence reads: CASSYSARMNTEAFF. CDR3 bases: TGTGCCAGCAGTTACTCGGCCAGAATGAACACTGAAGCTTTCTTT.

This clone occurred a few times. The rearrangement uses TRBV5-1 and TRBJ2-3; tentative D call: TRBD1 (6 bases). This CDR3 region has 15 residues. Trimming removed 4 bases at V and 6 bases at J, with 18 bases between. CDR1 is SGHRS and CDR2 is YFSETQ in the germline V gene. The CDR3 spells CASSKTDRGLDTQYF. CDR3 nucleotide sequence: TGCGCCAGCAGCAAAACGGACAGAGGGTTGGATACGCAGTATTTT. Full variable domain (rest looked up from reference TRBV5-1 and TRBJ2-3): KAGVTQTPRYLIKTRGQQVTLSCSPISGHRSVSWYQQTPGQGLQFLFEYFSETQRNKGNFPGRFSGRQFSNSRSEMNVSTLELGDSALYLCASSKTDRGLDTQYFGPGTRLTVL.

The chain combines TRBV5-1 with TRBJ2-7; D is perhaps TRBD1 (6 bases). Trimming took 0 bases from V and 2 from J, leaving 12 bases between them. This CDR3 is 15 amino acids long. Germline loops: CDR1 SGHRS, CDR2 YFSETQ. The CDR3 DNA reads TGCGCCAGCAGCTTGGTGCAGGGGATCCCCTACGAGCAGTACTTC. Its protein product is CASSLVQGIPYEQYF. Filled out from reference TRBV5-1 and TRBJ2-7, the complete variable domain reads KAGVTQTPRYLIKTRGQQVTLSCSPISGHRSVSWYQQTPGQGLQFLFEYFSETQRNKGNFPGRFSGRQFSNSRSEMNVSTLELGDSALYLCASSLVQGIPYEQYFGPGTRLTVT.

This chain connects TRBV18 to TRBJ2-2; 8 bases map to TRBD2. Germline V gene lookup returns CDR1 KGHSH and CDR2 LQKENI. The CDR3 is 15 residues long. Trimming removed 2 bases from V and 6 bases from J; junction bases left unmatched: 5. The CDR3 sequence: CASSPSGSLSGELFF. CDR3 DNA: TGTGCCAGCTCACCAAGCGGGAGCCTCTCCGGGGAGCTGTTTTTT.

This clone was recorded once. The CDR3 DNA sequence: TGTGCCAGCAGCTTAGATAGCGAGCAGTACTTC. Its protein product is CASSLDSEQYF. The V call is TRBV7-9, the J call TRBJ2-7, with D unclear. The CDR3 extends over 11 amino acids. V lost 1 base and J lost 6, with 4 bases in between. Germline CDR1 SEHNR, CDR2 FQNEAQ (reference sequence).

This clone was seen many times. This sequence joins TRBV7-2 and TRBJ2-3; maybe TRBD2 (6 bases). The germline V gene encodes CDR1 SGHTA and CDR2 FQGNSA. V was shortened by 6 bases and J by 1 base, with 11 bases between the two germline ends. The CDR3 is 14 residues long. The CDR3, as DNA: TGTGCCAGCAGTTCTAGCGTTGGCACAGATACGCAGTATTTT. Translation: CASSSSVGTDTQYF.

The chain links TRBV7-2 to TRBJ2-7, with D possibly being TRBD1 (6 bases). Trimming took 6 bases from V and 1 from J, leaving 19 bases between them. The CDR3 runs 16 residues. Per germline, CDR1 SGHTA and CDR2 FQGNSA. This CDR3 reads CASSLDQGTFSYEQYF. The CDR3 DNA follows: TGTGCCAGCAGTCTTGACCAGGGGACCTTTTCCTACGAGCAGTACTTC.

This chain joins TRBV7-9 and TRBJ1-1, with 7 bases that match TRBD1. The CDR3 totals 17 residues. The germline gives CDR1 SEHNR, CDR2 FQNEAQ (reference sequence). Germline trimming cut 5 bases from V and 0 bases from J; bases unmatched to any gene: 12. CDR3 amino acids: CASSPAWDSNMNTEAFF. CDR3 bases: TGTGCCAGCAGCCCAGCGTGGGACAGCAACATGAACACTGAAGCTTTCTTT. The whole variable domain, remainder taken from reference TRBV7-9 and TRBJ1-1, is DTGVSQNPRHKITKRGQNVTFRCDPISEHNRLYWYRQTLGQGPEFLTYFQNEAQLEKSRLLSDRFSAERPKGSFSTLEIQRTEQGDSAMYLCASSPAWDSNMNTEAFFGQGTRLTVV.

A remark on this clone: At one end, the junction sequence differs from germline, possibly due to a read error. CDR3 amino acids: CASSETSSNEQYF. CDR3 in DNA: TGTGCCAGCAGTGAAACTAGCTCCAACGAGCAGTACTTC. This sequence joins TRBV6-4 and TRBJ2-7; tentative D call: TRBD2 (6 bases). The CDR3 extends over 13 amino acids. Germline assignment: CDR1 MRHNA and CDR2 SNTAGT.

This clone was seen more than once but under ten times. This chain links TRBV20-1 with TRBJ2-1; TRBD1 might be the D (5 bases). Trimming removed 3 bases at V and 9 bases at J, with 6 bases between. Germline CDR1 DFQATT, CDR2 SNEGSKA (reference sequence). The CDR3 runs to 10 residues. The chain's CDR3 is CSASRGEQFF. CDR3 nucleotides: TGCAGTGCTAGTAGGGGTGAGCAGTTCTTC.

This clone has just a few counts. V usage is TRBV5-3 and J usage is TRBJ2-7, with 8 bases identical to TRBD1. TRBV5-3 has ORF status, its function being uncertain. This CDR3 is 14 amino acids long. Unmatched junction bases numbered 7, after V lost 4 bases and J lost 4 bases. The CDR3 DNA sequence: TGTGCCAGAAGCGACGGACAGGGACGGTACGAGCAGTACTTC. Amino acids: CARSDGQGRYEQYF.